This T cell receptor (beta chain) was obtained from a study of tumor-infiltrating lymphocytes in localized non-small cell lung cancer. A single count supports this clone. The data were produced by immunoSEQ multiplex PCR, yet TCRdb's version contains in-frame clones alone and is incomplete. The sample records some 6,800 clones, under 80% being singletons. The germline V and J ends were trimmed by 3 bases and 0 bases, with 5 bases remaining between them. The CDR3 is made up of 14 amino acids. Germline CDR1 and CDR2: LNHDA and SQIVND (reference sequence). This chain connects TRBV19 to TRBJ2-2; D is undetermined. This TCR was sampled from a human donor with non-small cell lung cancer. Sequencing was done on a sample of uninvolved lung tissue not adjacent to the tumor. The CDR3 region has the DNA TGTGCCAGTAGTATCCCAGCGAACACCGGGGAGCTGTTTTTT. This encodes CASSIPANTGELFF.